This entry lists 25 T cell receptor beta chains sequenced from one sample in a study of blood T cell repertoires in COVID-19. Data came from immunoSEQ multiplex PCR; TCRdb stores just in-frame clones and leaves some out. The table has 90,000 to 95,000 clones, 88% seen once. Sample: peripheral blood. The origin of the receptors is a woman of 80 years or more with active COVID-19.

The CDR3 loop reads CASSGTGLAVYEQYF. The CDR3 region has the DNA TGTGCCAGCAGTGGTACGGGACTAGCGGTATACGAGCAGTACTTC. V and J are TRBV28 and TRBJ2-7; 11 bases are a match to TRBD2. V shed 5 bases and J 4 bases; nucleotides not matched to a gene: 7. CDR1 and CDR2 (germline): MDHEN, SYDVKM. The CDR3 is 15 residues long.

The chain has TRBV5-4 and TRBJ2-1, with D unclear. Germline V gives CDR1 SGHNT, CDR2 YYREEE (reference sequence). Trimming took off 3 bases at V and 0 bases at J, with 10 bases between the two ends. This CDR3 region has 15 residues. This CDR3 reads CASSSSRSSYNEQFF. The CDR3 nucleotides read TGTGCCAGCAGCTCATCTAGGAGCTCCTACAATGAGCAGTTCTTC.

The rearrangement joins TRBV7-2 to TRBJ2-3; D possibly corresponds to TRBD2 (5 bases). The CDR3 contains 18 residues. Trimming pared 1 base from V and 0 bases from J, leaving 17 bases between. Germline V CDR1 and CDR2: SGHTA, FQGNSA. CDR3 in amino acids: CASSLDLLVGRSTDTQYF. The CDR3 DNA follows: TGTGCCAGCAGCTTAGATCTACTAGTTGGGAGAAGCACAGATACGCAGTATTTT.

The CDR3 sequence is CASSTQTSGRWDTQYF. The CDR3 nucleotides read TGTGCCAGCAGCACCCAGACTAGCGGGAGATGGGATACGCAGTATTTT. V gene TRBV7-2 combines with J gene TRBJ2-3; 12 nucleotides line up with TRBD2. Germline V gene data show CDR1 as SGHTA and CDR2 as FQGNSA. CDR3 size: 16 residues. The V and J ends lost 5 bases and 6 bases, in that order; junction bases with no gene match: 9.

The table lists this clone with a few counts. The rearrangement links TRBV5-1 to TRBJ1-3; D is unclear. Trimming shortened V by 4 bases and J by 3 bases, and 8 bases separated the two germline ends. Looked up from germline, CDR1 is SGHRS and CDR2 is YFSETQ. This CDR3 contains 13 residues. The chain's CDR3 is CASSPGVGNTIYF. The CDR3 region has the DNA TGCGCCAGCAGCCCCGGGGTTGGAAACACCATATATTTT.

The CDR3 spells CASSPRTSGNSPLHF. In nucleotides, the CDR3 is TGTGCCAGCTCACCCCGGACTAGCGGCAATTCACCCCTCCACTTT. The chain employs TRBV18 and TRBJ1-6; D remains unclear. Trimming shortened V by 3 bases and J by 7 bases, and 13 bases separated the two germline ends. The length of the CDR3 is 15 residues. Germline assignment: CDR1 KGHSH and CDR2 LQKENI.

This chain uses TRBV2 with TRBJ2-7; maybe TRBD2 (5 bases). CDR3 size: 15 residues. The germline V gene encodes CDR1 SNHLY and CDR2 FYNNEI. The V end was cut by 2 bases, the J end by 3 bases, with 14 bases between. The CDR3 DNA sequence: TGTGCCAGCAGTGAACTATCGGAGGCCGGCTACGAGCAGTACTTC. Protein sequence: CASSELSEAGYEQYF. The whole variable domain, filled in from reference TRBV2 and TRBJ2-7, reads EPEVTQTPSHQVTQMGQEVILRCVPISNHLYFYWYRQILGQKVEFLVSFYNNEISEKSEIFDDQFSVERPDGSNFTLKIRSTKLEDSAMYFCASSELSEAGYEQYFGPGTRLTVT.

Only one count was recorded for this clone. The chain is built from TRBV7-9 and TRBJ2-1; D may be TRBD1 (5 bases). Germline V gene sequence: CDR1 SEHNR, CDR2 FQNEAQ (reference sequence). The length of the CDR3 is 14 residues. Deletions cut 1 base from V and 2 bases from J, with 6 bases between. CDR3 DNA sequence: TGTGCCAGCAGCTTAGAGGGGACCTACAATGAGCAGTTCTTC. Protein product: CASSLEGTYNEQFF.

V is TRBV29-1 and J is TRBJ2-7; a weak D match, TRBD1 (6 bases). The germline V gene encodes CDR1 SQVTM and CDR2 ANQGSEA. The CDR3 runs to 14 residues. Trimming took off 6 bases at V and 1 base at J, with 16 bases between the two ends. The CDR3 spells CSVRKDSTSYEQYF. The CDR3 DNA is TGCAGCGTGCGGAAGGACAGCACTTCCTACGAGCAGTACTTC.

The chain combines TRBV6-6 with TRBJ1-1; perhaps TRBD1 as D (6 bases). With 11 bases removed from V and 4 bases from J, the gap between germline ends came to 14 bases. Germline CDR1 MNHNY, CDR2 SVGAGI (reference sequence). This CDR3 contains 12 residues. In nucleotides, the CDR3 is TGTGCCGCTAACAGGGATACCACTGAAGCTTTCTTT. Its translation is CAANRDTTEAFF.

This clone was detected a few times. This chain connects TRBV9 to TRBJ1-3; D remains unclear. Per the germline V gene, CDR1 is SGDLS and CDR2 is YYNGEE. There are 13 residues in the CDR3. Trimming took 6 bases from V and 0 from J, leaving 7 bases between them. The CDR3 nucleotides read TGTGCCAGCACCGGGAACTCTGGAAACACCATATATTTT. It specifies CASTGNSGNTIYF.

This chain joins TRBV19 and TRBJ2-5, with TRBD2 matching over 10 bases. This CDR3 contains 15 residues. V lost 5 bases and J lost 4; bases outside the gene matches: 7. The germline CDR1 and CDR2 sequences are LNHDA and SQIVND (reference sequence). CDR3 region: CASSPKREGLETQYF. In nucleotides, the CDR3 is TGTGCCAGTAGTCCAAAGCGGGAGGGCCTAGAGACCCAGTACTTC.

CDR3 in amino acids: CASCPGSGLVAGELFF. CDR3 sequence (DNA): TGTGCCAGCTGTCCCGGGAGTGGGCTAGTAGCCGGGGAGCTGTTTTTT. This chain links TRBV9 with TRBJ2-2, with a possible D match to TRBD2 (6 bases). The CDR3 totals 16 residues. From germline, CDR1 is SGDLS and CDR2 YYNGEE. Trimming cost V 7 bases and J 6 bases, with 22 bases left between them.

The chain combines TRBV28 with TRBJ2-7, with a weak D call TRBD2 (6 bases). Trimming left V 3 bases short and J 1 base short, with 10 bases between. The CDR3 is 14 amino acids. Germline assignment: CDR1 MDHEN and CDR2 SYDVKM. The CDR3 protein is CASSLVSGSYEQYF. The DNA of the CDR3 is TGTGCCAGCAGTTTGGTCAGCGGGTCCTACGAGCAGTACTTC.

The rearrangement uses TRBV7-9 and TRBJ2-4; D might be TRBD2 (7 bases). In germline, CDR1 is SEHNR, CDR2 FQNEAQ (reference sequence). V gave up 5 bases and J gave up 5 bases, with 19 bases separating them. This CDR3 contains 16 residues. CDR3 nucleotides: TGTGCCAGCAGCCCGATCGGCGGGGGCCTGCAAAACATTCAGTACTTC. It translates to CASSPIGGGLQNIQYF.

As concerns this clone: Different DNA sequences within this sample yield the same CDR3. The chain is built from TRBV5-1 and TRBJ2-7, with 15 bases lining up with TRBD2. The junction had 7 bases not matched to a gene; V was cut back by 4 bases and J by 5 bases. The CDR3 sequence is 16 residues long. CDR1 and CDR2 (germline): SGHRS, YFSETQ. CDR3 bases: TGCGCCAGCAGCCCGTTCGGACTAGCGGGAGGGAACGAGCAGTACTTC. This translates into CASSPFGLAGGNEQYF.

The chain is built from TRBV19 and TRBJ2-1, with 8 bases identical to TRBD2. Germline V gene data show CDR1 as LNHDA and CDR2 as SQIVND (reference sequence). The J segment lost 7 bases and the V segment lost 10 bases, leaving 12 bases of the junction unmatched. CDR3 size: 14 residues. The CDR3 region is CATRSGSHLNEQFF. CDR3 nucleotide sequence: TGTGCCACCCGGAGCGGGAGCCACTTGAATGAGCAGTTCTTC.

V gene TRBV28 combines with J gene TRBJ2-7, with 9 bases fitting TRBD2. In germline, CDR1 is MDHEN, CDR2 SYDVKM. The V segment lost 2 bases and the J segment 7 bases; nucleotides outside the gene matches: 12. This CDR3 spans 16 amino acids. CDR3 nucleotide sequence: TGTGCCAGCAGTTTAGGGTCTAGCGGGACACTACGGGAGCAGTACTTC. It translates to CASSLGSSGTLREQYF.

This rearrangement joins TRBV6-4 to TRBJ1-6; TRBD1 matches at 9 bases. This CDR3 contains 14 residues. Looked up from germline, CDR1 is MRHNA and CDR2 is SNTAGT. The V gene end was trimmed by 3 bases and the J gene end by 10 bases; junction bases not matched to a gene: 4. The CDR3 sequence: CASSEQGAPSPLHF. The CDR3 DNA sequence: TGTGCCAGCAGTGAACAGGGGGCCCCATCACCCCTCCACTTT.

The chain links TRBV7-2 to TRBJ1-6; TRBD1 might be the D (5 bases). Trimming cost V 8 bases and J 8 bases, with 13 bases left between them. This CDR3 is built from 13 residues. CDR1 and CDR2 from the germline V gene are SGHTA and FQGNSA. The CDR3 region has the DNA TGTGCCAGCGGCGGGGCCGGGGATTCACCCCTCCACTTT. Its protein is CASGGAGDSPLHF.

Written as DNA, the CDR3 is TGTGCCAGCAGTGAACGGGGTAGCTATGGCTACACCTTC. Translation: CASSERGSYGYTF. The V gene is TRBV2, the J gene TRBJ1-2; D ambiguous. CDR1 and CDR2 (germline): SNHLY, FYNNEI. V was cut by 2 bases and J by 4 bases, with 8 bases left in between. CDR3 length equals 13 residues.

The CDR3 bases are TGTGCCAGCAGCAAGCAGGGGGCCAACTACAATGAGCAGTTCTTC. Translating gives CASSKQGANYNEQFF. The J gene is TRBJ2-1, the V gene TRBV6-2 or TRBV6-3; TRBD1 aligns across 8 bases. The CDR3 is 15 amino acids. The V gene's germline CDR1 is MNHEY and CDR2 SVGEGT. V was pared by 6 bases and J by 3 bases, with 7 bases of the junction left unmatched.

The CDR3 DNA sequence: TGTGCCAGCAGCTTAGGGGACAGGCCAAGGCAGTACTTC. This encodes CASSLGDRPRQYF. The chain couples TRBV7-9 to TRBJ2-4; 8 bases agree with TRBD1. Germline lookup yields CDR1 SEHNR and CDR2 FQNEAQ (reference sequence). With 1 base clipped from V and 13 bases from J, the junction kept 6 bases outside the gene matches. This CDR3 has 13 residues.

This clone was picked up a small number of times. The chain recombines TRBV28 with TRBJ2-3; 9 bases fit TRBD2. Germline values: CDR1 MDHEN, CDR2 SYDVKM. Trimming at V came to 3 bases and at J to 2 bases, leaving 6 bases not matched to a gene. The CDR3 covers 16 residues. The CDR3 DNA is TGTGCCAGCAGTTTTGCAACTAGCGGGCACACAGATACGCAGTATTTT. Its translation: CASSFATSGHTDTQYF.

The V gene is TRBV6-2 or TRBV6-3, the J gene TRBJ2-1; D may be TRBD2 (5 bases). V was pared by 4 bases and J by 0 bases, with 25 bases between. The V gene's germline CDR1 is MNHEY and CDR2 SVGEGT. CDR3 size: 20 residues. The CDR3 DNA reads TGTGCCAGCAGTTTTGACGGTGGCGGGTCTAGCCTCAGCTCCTACAATGAGCAGTTCTTC. It translates to CASSFDGGGSSLSSYNEQFF.